Listed below are T cell receptor beta chains from one sample, sequenced in a study of Graves' ophthalmopathy and Graves' hyperthyroidism. One entry per CDR3 protein results from TCRdb running MiXCR on the multiplex PCR reads. Among some 200,000 distinct CDR3 sequences, 29% were seen once, and the ten largest hold about 8.2%. Sequencing input: peripheral blood. The source is a man aged 45-60 years with Graves' ophthalmopathy. Each CDR3 is given with its conserved first and last residue. The order of the fields is V gene, D gene, clone size, J gene, CDR3 protein, CDR3 DNA. A D gene is named only where the DNA matches it firmly. Only some rows state a clone size, as once, few, many or a class for expanded clones.

>TRBV12-3/TRBV12-4|NA|NA|TRBJ2-4
CASSPTGTSKNIQYF
TGTGCCAGCAGTCCGACAGGGACTTCCAAAAACATTCAGTACTTC
>TRBV12-3/TRBV12-4|NA|NA|TRBJ2-7
CASSPGLKYEQYF
TGTGCCAGCAGCCCGGGACTTAAGTACGAGCAGTACTTC
>TRBV28|NA|many|TRBJ2-2
CASRTYANTGELFF
TGTGCCAGCAGAACGTACGCGAACACCGGGGAGCTGTTTTTT
>TRBV11-2|NA|NA|TRBJ1-1
CASSGGPGQGTEAFF
TGTGCCAGCAGCGGAGGACCTGGTCAGGGCACTGAAGCTTTCTTT
>TRBV2|NA|many|TRBJ2-5
CASSEALAGSLETQYF
TGTGCCAGCAGTGAAGCGCTTGCGGGGTCCTTAGAGACCCAGTACTTC
>TRBV18|TRBD1|many|TRBJ2-7
CASSNRDRGDEQYF
TGTGCCAGCTCCAACCGGGACAGGGGCGACGAGCAGTACTTC
>TRBV7-2|NA|NA|TRBJ2-5
CASSYMRGAQETQYF
TGTGCCAGCAGCTATATGAGGGGGGCCCAAGAGACCCAGTACTTC
>TRBV20-1|TRBD1|many|TRBJ1-5
CSAPTGANQPQHF
TGCAGTGCTCCTACAGGGGCCAATCAGCCCCAGCATTTT
>TRBV24-1|TRBD2|many|TRBJ2-2
CATSDFSGLAHGELFF
TGTGCCACCAGTGATTTCAGCGGACTAGCGCACGGGGAGCTGTTTTTT
>TRBV20-1|NA|NA|TRBJ2-7
CSARDSTYLGWEQYF
TGCAGTGCTAGAGATAGTACCTACCTTGGGTGGGAGCAGTACTTC
>TRBV20-1|TRBD1|many|TRBJ2-2
CSARPQSGTDATGELFF
TGCAGTGCTAGGCCACAATCAGGGACAGACGCCACCGGGGAGCTGTTTTTT
>TRBV11-2|NA|many|TRBJ2-5
CASSDGTQETQYF
TGTGCCAGCAGCGACGGGACGCAAGAGACCCAGTACTTC
>TRBV5-1|TRBD2|many|TRBJ2-2
CASSFRPQGGVSTGELFF
TGCGCCAGCAGCTTCCGTCCTCAGGGAGGGGTCAGCACCGGGGAGCTGTTTTTT
>TRBV6-1|NA|few|TRBJ1-2
CASSEALSGQYGYTF
TGTGCCAGCAGTGAAGCGCTTTCCGGACAGTATGGCTACACCTTC
>TRBV6-1|NA|many|TRBJ2-5
CASSEAAGGGEETQYF
TGTGCCAGCAGTGAAGCGGCAGGAGGAGGTGAAGAGACCCAGTACTTC
>TRBV20-1|TRBD1|NA|TRBJ1-5
CSASGGLSQPQHF
TGCAGTGCTTCAGGGGGTCTGAGTCAGCCCCAGCATTTT
>TRBV10-3|NA|NA|TRBJ1-5
CATCGAHGSNQPQHF
TGTGCCACCTGCGGGGCCCACGGGAGCAATCAGCCCCAGCATTTT
>TRBV6-1|TRBD1|many|TRBJ1-5
CASSGEDRINQPQHF
TGTGCCAGCAGTGGGGAGGACAGGATCAATCAGCCCCAGCATTTT
>TRBV6-2/TRBV6-3|NA|NA|TRBJ1-5
CASSIYPPQGSGNQPQHF
TGTGCCAGCAGCATTTACCCACCCCAGGGAAGCGGCAATCAGCCCCAGCATTTT
>TRBV28|NA|NA|TRBJ2-7
CASSLSWGYEQYF
TGTGCCAGCAGTTTAAGCTGGGGGTACGAGCAGTACTTC
>TRBV10-3|NA|many|TRBJ1-5
CAISAWGELEPQHF
TGTGCCATCAGCGCCTGGGGGGAATTGGAGCCCCAGCATTTT
>TRBV13|NA|many|TRBJ1-1
CASRRGRTEAFF
TGTGCCAGCAGAAGGGGTAGGACTGAAGCTTTCTTT
>TRBV20-1|NA|many|TRBJ2-7
CSARQGPYEQYF
TGCAGTGCTAGACAGGGTCCCTACGAGCAGTACTTC
>TRBV12-3/TRBV12-4|TRBD1|NA|TRBJ2-2
CASSPDRVAGELFF
TGTGCCAGCAGTCCGGACAGGGTGGCCGGGGAGCTGTTTTTT